This T cell receptor beta chain appears in the sequencing data of a study of cytomegalovirus exposure and HLA in healthy donors. Regarding the study as a whole: Per a prior analysis, the majority of TCR beta V segments were productive roughly 90% or roughly 30% of the time.

Trimming left V 5 bases short and J 1 base short, with 16 bases between. This CDR3 is built from 16 residues. Germline V gives CDR1 SEHNR, CDR2 FQNEAQ (reference sequence). The study ran its PCR with 60 Vbeta and 13 Jbeta primers. This table comes from immunoSEQ multiplex PCR, and its TCRdb copy is limited to in-frame clones, with some not included. The sample carries around 81,000 clones, less than 75% recorded once. This clone was seen only once. As yet, its antigen is unknown. The chain recombines TRBV7-9 with TRBJ2-3; D might be TRBD2 (5 bases). Sequenced input: PBMCs. The receptor was isolated from a man in his thirties or forties in good health and CMV-seropositive. The CDR3 bases are TGTGCCAGCAGCGCCACGAGGGCCTCTGGCACAGATACGCAGTATTTT. This gives the protein CASSATRASGTDTQYF.